The 15 T cell receptor beta chains below all came from one sample that was sequenced in a study of blood T cell repertoires in COVID-19. This table comes from immunoSEQ multiplex PCR, and its TCRdb copy is limited to in-frame clones, with some not included. The sample yields some 190,000 clones, 70% to 90% seen once. Input material: PBMCs or T cells enriched from blood (not recorded which). These TCRs come from a woman in her 40s in a cohort exposed to, infected with or recovered from COVID-19 (not recorded which).

The chain has TRBV2 and TRBJ1-5, with 7 positions matching TRBD1. Germline CDR1 is SNHLY and CDR2 is FYNNEI. V trimming: 9 bases; J trimming: 2 bases; junction bases outside the gene matches: 4. This CDR3 comprises 13 residues. The CDR3 DNA sequence: TGTGCCAGTGGGGGGACAGGCAATCAGCCCCAGCATTTT. It yields the protein CASGGTGNQPQHF.

A few counts support this clone. The V call is TRBV2, the J call TRBJ2-2, with a possible D match to TRBD2 (6 bases). V was pared by 8 bases and J by 2 bases, with 12 bases between. This CDR3 contains 14 residues. Per germline, CDR1 SNHLY and CDR2 FYNNEI. The CDR3 loop reads CASLGTYNTGELFF. The CDR3 DNA reads as TGTGCCAGCCTCGGGACTTACAACACCGGGGAGCTGTTTTTT.

The rearrangement links TRBV10-3 to TRBJ1-2, with TRBD1 as a possible D gene (5 bases). From germline, CDR1 is ENHRY and CDR2 SYGVKD. V lost 2 bases, J lost 0 bases, and 16 bases lay in between. The CDR3 has 17 residues. CDR3 in DNA: TGTGCCATCAGTGAGAGAGCGTCGGGGGGAACTAACTATGGCTACACCTTC. Amino acid sequence: CAISERASGGTNYGYTF.

The chain has TRBV18 and TRBJ2-7, with 9 positions matching TRBD2. Germline V gene lookup returns CDR1 KGHSH and CDR2 LQKENI. The ends lost 1 base at V and 6 bases at J; junction bases unmatched: 16. This CDR3 comprises 18 residues. The CDR3 reads CASSPLPISGSRAGEQYF. The DNA of the CDR3 is TGTGCCAGCTCACCACTTCCCATTAGCGGGAGCCGGGCGGGCGAGCAGTACTTC.

J is TRBJ2-1 and V is TRBV13; weak D call: TRBD2 (6 bases). Between the trimmed V and J ends, which lost 2 bases and 0 bases, there was a span of 8 bases. The V gene's germline CDR1 is PRHDT and CDR2 FYEKMQ (reference sequence). The CDR3 has 15 amino acids. CDR3 region: CASSLKAGSYNEQFF. The CDR3, as DNA: TGTGCCAGCAGCTTAAAAGCGGGCTCCTACAATGAGCAGTTCTTC.

The chain carries TRBV27 and TRBJ2-7; 11 nucleotides match TRBD2. There are 17 residues in the CDR3. V gave up 0 bases and J gave up 0 bases; unmatched junction bases: 4. Germline loops: CDR1 MNHEY, CDR2 SMNVEV (reference sequence). DNA of the CDR3: TGTGCCAGCAGTTTATCCGCACTAGCGGGGGCCTCCTACGAGCAGTACTTC. Its protein is CASSLSALAGASYEQYF.

V gene TRBV19 combines with J gene TRBJ1-2; weak D call: TRBD1 (5 bases). The V gene's germline CDR1 is LNHDA and CDR2 SQIVND (reference sequence). Trimming stripped 11 bases from V and 4 bases from J, with 23 bases between. CDR3 length: 15 amino acids. CDR3 nucleotide sequence: TGTGCCTCTGTAATGGGGCAGGGCTTTTCCTATGGCTACACCTTC. Its protein product is CASVMGQGFSYGYTF.

The chain employs TRBV6-5 and TRBJ1-4; D is unclear. V lost 8 bases to trimming and J lost 4 bases, with 11 bases between them. The CDR3 is 13 residues long. Germline loops: CDR1 MNHEY, CDR2 SVGAGI. The CDR3 reads CASEGSLNEKLFF. CDR3 bases: TGTGCCAGCGAGGGCAGTCTTAATGAAAAACTGTTTTTT.

The chain recombines TRBV4-1 with TRBJ2-5; tentatively, D is TRBD1 (6 bases). Germline-derived CDR1 and CDR2 are MGHRA and YSYEKL. This CDR3 comprises 15 residues. The V end was cut by 5 bases, the J end by 3 bases, with 16 bases between. As DNA, the CDR3 is TGCGCCAGCAGCGCACAGGGTTTGGGGAAAGAGACCCAGTACTTC. Its translation: CASSAQGLGKETQYF.

The chain uses TRBV9 and TRBJ2-7, with 9 bases identical to TRBD2. Germline CDR1 and CDR2: SGDLS and YYNGEE. V trimming: 0 bases; J trimming: 2 bases; junction bases outside the gene matches: 6. This CDR3 is built from 16 residues. Here the CDR3 DNA reads TGTGCCAGCAGCGTAGCTCCCGCTAGCGGGACCTACGAGCAGTACTTC. Translation: CASSVAPASGTYEQYF. Full variable domain (remainder filled in from reference TRBV9 and TRBJ2-7): DSGVTQTPKHLITATGQRVTLRCSPRSGDLSVYWYQQSLDQGLQFLIQYYNGEERAKGNILERFSAQQFPDLHSELNLSSLELGDSALYFCASSVAPASGTYEQYFGPGTRLTVT.

This clone was seen only a few times. This chain joins TRBV5-5 and TRBJ2-7; a possible D gene is TRBD1 (5 bases). The V gene's germline CDR1 is SGHKS and CDR2 YYEKEE (reference sequence). V lost 4 bases, J lost 6 bases, and 20 bases lay in between. The CDR3 consists of 15 residues. Here the CDR3 DNA reads TGTGCCAGCAGCGCTCCAGAGGCAGGGTACGGCGAGCAGTACTTC. Encoded protein: CASSAPEAGYGEQYF.

J is TRBJ1-5 and V is TRBV2; D is perhaps TRBD1 (6 bases). Germline V gene data show CDR1 as SNHLY and CDR2 as FYNNEI. V lost 5 bases and J 6 bases, leaving 14 bases between the germline ends. The CDR3 is 14 amino acids. The CDR3 DNA reads TGTGCCAGCAGTTACACAGGGACGACTCAGCCCCAGCATTTT. This encodes CASSYTGTTQPQHF.

The V and J genes are TRBV7-9 and TRBJ1-5; 7 nucleotides line up with TRBD1. The germline V gene has CDR1 SEHNR and CDR2 FQNEAQ (reference sequence). CDR3 length: 15 residues. With V trimmed by 4 bases and J by 3 bases, 6 bases remained unmatched. CDR3 sequence (DNA): TGTGCCAGCAGCTCCACAGGGGCGGACAATCAGCCCCAGCATTTT. This translates into CASSSTGADNQPQHF.

V and J are TRBV29-1 and TRBJ2-1, with 9 bases that match TRBD2. The germline V gene encodes CDR1 SQVTM and CDR2 ANQGSEA. Trimming at V came to 4 bases and at J to 8 bases, leaving 9 bases not matched to a gene. The CDR3 is made up of 14 amino acids. CDR3 in DNA: TGCAGCGTTGTCGTTGGCGGGGGGGGCGATGAGCAGTTCTTC. Translation: CSVVVGGGGDEQFF.

The CDR3 protein is CASSLRRLGGSPLHF. The DNA of the CDR3 is TGTGCCAGCAGTTTACGCAGGCTCGGGGGGTCACCCCTCCACTTT. The chain employs TRBV27 and TRBJ1-6; maybe TRBD1 (5 bases). Between the trimmed V and J ends, which lost 2 bases and 10 bases, there was a span of 15 bases. The CDR3 is made up of 15 amino acids. CDR1 and CDR2 from the germline V gene are MNHEY and SMNVEV (reference sequence).